One and the same sample provided the 12 T cell receptor beta chains below, sequenced in a study of blood T cell repertoires in COVID-19 (dated by TCRdb to the early 2020s). Library construction relied on the immunoSEQ multiplex PCR assay. What TCRdb holds here is the immuneACCESS table cut down to in-frame rearrangements. Part of the clones is not present; checked against another copy, under half of the missing clones reflect an unresolved V gene, and the others are unexplained. The sample table shows 65,000 to 90,000 clones, and 88% are seen once. Approximately 6.8% of the sample comes from the top ten. Sequenced material: peripheral blood. The receptor set was obtained from a woman older than 75 with acute or convalescent COVID-19.

The V call is TRBV6-5, the J call TRBJ1-6, with TRBD1 matching over 9 bases. Germline V gene lookup returns CDR1 MNHEY and CDR2 SVGAGI. V trimming: 6 bases; J trimming: 6 bases; junction bases outside the gene matches: 3. This CDR3 spans 14 amino acids. CDR3 protein: CASRSTGGNSPLHF. The DNA of the CDR3 is TGTGCCAGCAGGTCGACAGGGGGTAATTCACCCCTCCACTTT.

The rearrangement links TRBV7-9 to TRBJ1-3; a weak D match, TRBD1 (6 bases). From germline, CDR1 is SEHNR and CDR2 FQNEAQ (reference sequence). This CDR3 contains 17 residues. Trimming removed 4 bases from V and 2 bases from J, with 18 bases in between. The CDR3 here is CASSSDQLTGTGNTIYF. DNA for the CDR3: TGTGCCAGCAGCTCCGACCAACTGACAGGAACTGGAAACACCATATATTTT.

This clone was picked up one time. The gene calls are TRBV3-1 (or the pseudogene TRBV3-2) and TRBJ2-7, with TRBD2 matching over 7 bases. This CDR3 is 16 amino acids long. Unmatched junction bases numbered 8, after V lost 0 bases and J lost 3 bases. Germline V CDR1 and CDR2: LGHDT, YNNKEL (reference sequence). The CDR3 protein is CASSQEGGAGSYEQYF. As DNA, the CDR3 is TGTGCCAGCAGCCAAGAAGGAGGAGCGGGGAGCTACGAGCAGTACTTC.

The chain links TRBV25-1 to TRBJ2-2; 10 nucleotides agree with TRBD2. CDR1 MGHDK and CDR2 SYGVNS come from the germline V gene. CDR3 length: 16 residues. The ends lost 6 bases at V and 5 bases at J; junction bases unmatched: 9. CDR3 sequence (DNA): TGTGCCAGCAGGGGGGTCTTAGCGGGAGGTACCGGGGAGCTGTTTTTT. It translates to CASRGVLAGGTGELFF.

The gene calls are TRBV2 and TRBJ1-2, with 7 bases that match TRBD1. This CDR3 has 14 amino acids. Per germline, CDR1 SNHLY and CDR2 FYNNEI. V gave up 8 bases and J gave up 4 bases; unmatched junction bases: 10. The CDR3, as DNA: TGTGCCAGCCGCCCGGGACAGCAAATCTATGGCTACACCTTC. The encoded protein is CASRPGQQIYGYTF.

The gene calls are TRBV11-2 and TRBJ1-2; 12 nucleotides line up with TRBD1. The CDR3 spans 14 residues. The V gene end was trimmed by 5 bases and the J gene end by 5 bases; junction bases not matched to a gene: 3. CDR1 SGHAT and CDR2 FQNNGV come from the germline V gene. The CDR3: CASSLGQGAYGYTF. The CDR3 nucleotides read TGTGCCAGCAGCCTGGGACAGGGGGCTTATGGCTACACCTTC.

There are a few counts of this clone. V is TRBV7-6 and J is TRBJ2-3; 9 nucleotides match TRBD1. V shed 5 bases and J 0 bases; nucleotides not matched to a gene: 9. This CDR3 is 17 amino acids long. Germline-derived CDR1 and CDR2 are SGHVS and FNYEAQ. The CDR3 sequence: CASSLLTGTGSTDTQYF. The CDR3 bases are TGTGCCAGCAGCCTTCTTACCGGGACAGGGAGCACAGATACGCAGTATTTT.

The chain recombines TRBV3-1 (or the pseudogene TRBV3-2) with TRBJ1-2; tentative D call: TRBD1 (6 bases). CDR3 size: 14 residues. Germline CDR1 and CDR2: LGHDT and YNNKEL (reference sequence). Trimming shortened V by 3 bases and J by 4 bases, and 12 bases separated the two germline ends. The CDR3 DNA is TGTGCCAGCAGCCACCAGGGGCAAGTCTATGGCTACACCTTC. It translates to CASSHQGQVYGYTF.

This clone came up a few times. The chain is built from TRBV21-1 and TRBJ2-5; the DNA was not compared with TRBD2, the D call given in the table. TRBV21-1 is a listed pseudogene. The CDR3 totals 15 residues. CDR3 loop: CASSPLFGGQETQYF. The CDR3 DNA follows: TGTGCCAGCAGCCCCCTCTTCGGGGGACAAGAGACCCAGTACTTC.

The chain joins TRBV7-8 to TRBJ2-7; 7 bases align to TRBD1. The CDR3 is 16 amino acids. CDR1 and CDR2 (germline): SGHVS, FQNEAQ. V shed 2 bases and J 3 bases; nucleotides not matched to a gene: 10. In nucleotides, the CDR3 is TGTGCCAGCAGCTTACGCTCCGGGACAGCTAACTACGAGCAGTACTTC. It yields the protein CASSLRSGTANYEQYF. Full variable domain (outside the CDR3, taken from reference TRBV7-8 and TRBJ2-7): GAGVSQSPRYKVAKRGQDVALRCDPISGHVSLFWYQQALGQGPEFLTYFQNEAQLDKSGLPSDRFFAERPEGSVSTLKIQRTQQEDSAVYLCASSLRSGTANYEQYFGPGTRLTVT.

V and J are TRBV9 and TRBJ1-2; tentative D call: TRBD1 (5 bases). The CDR3 consists of 14 residues. V was pared by 6 bases and J by 7 bases, with 19 bases between. Per germline, CDR1 SGDLS and CDR2 YYNGEE. CDR3: CASTSVQGFGGYTF. DNA for the CDR3: TGTGCCAGCACAAGCGTTCAGGGTTTTGGTGGCTACACCTTC.

CDR3 DNA: TGCGCCAGCAGCTTGGGGCTAGCGAACACCGGGGAGCTGTTTTTT. It encodes CASSLGLANTGELFF. V usage is TRBV5-1 and J usage is TRBJ2-2, with D unresolved. CDR1 SGHRS and CDR2 YFSETQ come from the germline V gene. V dropped 0 bases and J dropped 0 bases, with 6 bases sitting between them. This CDR3 comprises 15 residues.